This is a list of T cell receptor beta chains from one sample in a study of blood T cell repertoires in COVID-19. Profiling relied on immunoSEQ multiplex PCR, and the TCRdb table lists in-frame clones only, not all of them. Of approximately 230,000 clones in the sample, 86% were seen once. Sequencing was carried out using peripheral blood. These receptors were collected from a man between 25 and 39 years old who had recovered from COVID-19. Both conserved end residues are part of each CDR3. The D gene is left open where the match is weak. Clone size appears in some rows only: once, few, many, or a class for an expanded clone.

D gene: TRBD1; clone size: once; J gene: TRBJ1-1; V gene: TRBV19; CDR3 DNA: TGTGCCAGTAGTCCTACAGGGGGCTTGAGAAACACTGAAGCTTTCTTT; CDR3 protein: CASSPTGGLRNTEAFF
D gene: -; clone size: -; J gene: TRBJ1-5; V gene: TRBV3-1/TRBV3-2; CDR3 DNA: TGTGCCAGCAGCCAATACCGGGGGGAATCGCCTCAGCCCCAGCATTTT; CDR3 protein: CASSQYRGESPQPQHF
D gene: -; clone size: -; J gene: TRBJ1-2; V gene: TRBV18; CDR3 DNA: TGTGCCAGCTCACCACCTCAGGCTCTTAACTATGGCTACACCTTC; CDR3 protein: CASSPPQALNYGYTF
D gene: TRBD1; clone size: -; J gene: TRBJ2-3; V gene: TRBV13; CDR3 DNA: TGTGCCAGCAGCCCCCAGGGACAGGGTTTCTTCCAGTATTTT; CDR3 protein: CASSPQGQGFFQYF
D gene: TRBD1; clone size: -; J gene: TRBJ1-4; V gene: TRBV19; CDR3 DNA: TGTGCCAGTAGTATCCCGACAGGGGGGGGAGAAAAACTGTTTTTT; CDR3 protein: CASSIPTGGGEKLFF
D gene: -; clone size: -; J gene: TRBJ2-5; V gene: TRBV12-3/TRBV12-4; CDR3 DNA: TGTGCCAGCAGGTACCAGGGGCGGGAGACCCAGTACTTC; CDR3 protein: CASRYQGRETQYF
D gene: TRBD1; clone size: -; J gene: TRBJ1-2; V gene: TRBV2; CDR3 DNA: TGTGCCAGCAGTGCATGGACAGGGAACTATGGCTACACCTTC; CDR3 protein: CASSAWTGNYGYTF
D gene: -; clone size: -; J gene: TRBJ1-1; V gene: TRBV27; CDR3 DNA: TGTGCCAGCAGGTTCGGGAGTGAAGCTTTCTTT; CDR3 protein: CASRFGSEAFF
D gene: -; clone size: once; J gene: TRBJ1-2; V gene: TRBV6-4; CDR3 DNA: TGTGCCAGCAGTGACCCCCTTTACAGCATTGATAAAGTCCATAACTATGGCTACACCTTC; CDR3 protein: CASSDPLYSIDKVHNYGYTF
D gene: TRBD1; clone size: once; J gene: TRBJ2-7; V gene: TRBV6-6; CDR3 DNA: TGTGCCACTGGGACAGGGACCTACGAGCAGTACTTC; CDR3 protein: CATGTGTYEQYF
D gene: -; clone size: -; J gene: TRBJ1-1; V gene: TRBV7-9; CDR3 DNA: TGTGCCAGCAGCCTTTCGGGTCCCACTGAAGCTTTCTTT; CDR3 protein: CASSLSGPTEAFF
D gene: TRBD1; clone size: once; J gene: TRBJ1-1; V gene: TRBV25-1; CDR3 DNA: TGTGCCAGCAGTGAACCCGGGACAGGGGGTCACACTGAAGCTTTCTTT; CDR3 protein: CASSEPGTGGHTEAFF
D gene: -; clone size: -; J gene: TRBJ2-1; V gene: TRBV19; CDR3 DNA: TGTGCCAGTAGGACGAGTACAGGGCCGACCTCCTACAATGAGCAGTTCTTC; CDR3 protein: CASRTSTGPTSYNEQFF
D gene: -; clone size: -; J gene: TRBJ2-5; V gene: TRBV6-6; CDR3 DNA: TGTGCCAGCAGCCCTTGGGGGCGGGAGACCCAGTACTTC; CDR3 protein: CASSPWGRETQYF
D gene: -; clone size: -; J gene: TRBJ1-4; V gene: TRBV18; CDR3 DNA: TGTGCCAGCTCTAGAGGAGAGAATGAAAAACTGTTTTTT; CDR3 protein: CASSRGENEKLFF
D gene: -; clone size: -; J gene: TRBJ1-5; V gene: TRBV27; CDR3 DNA: TGTGCCAGCAGTCCCCACCAGGGGAGTAGTCAGCCCCAGCATTTT; CDR3 protein: CASSPHQGSSQPQHF
D gene: TRBD1; clone size: -; J gene: TRBJ1-6; V gene: TRBV9; CDR3 DNA: TGTGCCAGCAGGGACACTGCGGGACAGGGATCCTATAATTCACCCCTCCACTTT; CDR3 protein: CASRDTAGQGSYNSPLHF
D gene: TRBD1; clone size: -; J gene: TRBJ1-5; V gene: TRBV5-1; CDR3 DNA: TGCGCCAGCAGCATTAATACAGGGGTCGATCAGCCCCAGCATTTT; CDR3 protein: CASSINTGVDQPQHF
D gene: -; clone size: -; J gene: TRBJ1-1; V gene: TRBV11-2; CDR3 DNA: TGTGCCAGCAGCTTAGAGGGGGGGGCGAACGCTGAAGCTTTCTTT; CDR3 protein: CASSLEGGANAEAFF
D gene: -; clone size: -; J gene: TRBJ2-7; V gene: TRBV10-3; CDR3 DNA: TGTGCCATCAGTGATCAAAATGGCAGGGTTGACGAGCAGTACTTC; CDR3 protein: CAISDQNGRVDEQYF
D gene: -; clone size: -; J gene: TRBJ2-5; V gene: TRBV6-2/TRBV6-3; CDR3 DNA: TGTGCCAGCAGTCCCCGACTAGGGGAGACCCAGTACTTC; CDR3 protein: CASSPRLGETQYF
D gene: -; clone size: -; J gene: TRBJ1-2; V gene: TRBV5-1; CDR3 DNA: TGCGCCAGCAACTCCCGAGACAGCTGGGAGGGTGGCTACACCTTC; CDR3 protein: CASNSRDSWEGGYTF
D gene: TRBD1; clone size: -; J gene: TRBJ1-1; V gene: TRBV11-2; CDR3 DNA: TGTGCCAGCAGGCATCCGGGACAGGGGAGTTTTGACACTGAAGCTTTCTTT; CDR3 protein: CASRHPGQGSFDTEAFF
D gene: TRBD1; clone size: -; J gene: TRBJ1-2; V gene: TRBV5-5; CDR3 DNA: TGTGCCAGCAGCTTAAGACAGGGCGGATCCCACAACTATGGCTACACCTTC; CDR3 protein: CASSLRQGGSHNYGYTF
D gene: -; clone size: -; J gene: TRBJ1-1; V gene: TRBV11-3; CDR3 DNA: TGTGCCAGCACACTGAACGCCGGGGGGAGCACTGAAGCTTTCTTT; CDR3 protein: CASTLNAGGSTEAFF
D gene: -; clone size: -; J gene: TRBJ2-1; V gene: TRBV6-2/TRBV6-3; CDR3 DNA: TGTGCCAGCAGTTCGGAGAGAGGAGGGGGCGGCGATGAGCAGTTCTTC; CDR3 protein: CASSSERGGGGDEQFF
D gene: TRBD2; clone size: -; J gene: TRBJ2-1; V gene: TRBV7-9; CDR3 DNA: TGTGCCAGCAGCTCGCTTGGGACTAGCACCTACAATGAGCAGTTCTTC; CDR3 protein: CASSSLGTSTYNEQFF
D gene: TRBD1; clone size: -; J gene: TRBJ1-2; V gene: TRBV5-5; CDR3 DNA: TGTGCCAGCACTATAACCGGGACAGGGGCCCTTTATGGCTACACCTTC; CDR3 protein: CASTITGTGALYGYTF
D gene: -; clone size: once; J gene: TRBJ2-3; V gene: TRBV12-3/TRBV12-4; CDR3 DNA: TGTGCCAGCAGTTTACAGGGCACAGATACGCAGTATTTT; CDR3 protein: CASSLQGTDTQYF
D gene: TRBD2; clone size: -; J gene: TRBJ2-1; V gene: TRBV5-1; CDR3 DNA: TGCGCCAGCATCATGGGACTAGGCACGGATGAGCAGTTCTTC; CDR3 protein: CASIMGLGTDEQFF
D gene: -; clone size: -; J gene: TRBJ2-3; V gene: TRBV4-2; CDR3 DNA: TGTGCCAGCAGCCAAGAACGAACTAGGGAGACTACAGATACGCAGTATTTT; CDR3 protein: CASSQERTRETTDTQYF
D gene: -; clone size: -; J gene: TRBJ1-5; V gene: TRBV6-6; CDR3 DNA: TGTGCCAGCAGTCCTACCGCAGGGCTTCAGCCCCAGCATTTT; CDR3 protein: CASSPTAGLQPQHF
D gene: TRBD1; clone size: -; J gene: TRBJ1-1; V gene: TRBV5-1; CDR3 DNA: TGCGCCAGCAGCTTGGCCCCGGGCAGGGGGCACTGGGGGAACACTGAAGCTTTCTTT; CDR3 protein: CASSLAPGRGHWGNTEAFF
D gene: -; clone size: -; J gene: TRBJ2-7; V gene: TRBV18; CDR3 DNA: TGTGCCAGCTCACCCGGTTACGAGGGCCCCCAGTACTTC; CDR3 protein: CASSPGYEGPQYF
D gene: TRBD1; clone size: -; J gene: TRBJ1-5; V gene: TRBV2; CDR3 DNA: TGTGCCAGCAGCCCGAGGACAGGGCGATCGGATCAGCCCCAGCATTTT; CDR3 protein: CASSPRTGRSDQPQHF
D gene: -; clone size: -; J gene: TRBJ1-1; V gene: TRBV6-5; CDR3 DNA: TGTGCCAGCAGTTACGCGGGGGCTGAAGCTTTCTTT; CDR3 protein: CASSYAGAEAFF
D gene: TRBD2; clone size: -; J gene: TRBJ2-7; V gene: TRBV11-2; CDR3 DNA: TGTGCCAGCAGCTTTTGGGAGGGTGCCGAGCAGTACTTC; CDR3 protein: CASSFWEGAEQYF
D gene: TRBD1; clone size: few; J gene: TRBJ1-2; V gene: TRBV10-1; CDR3 DNA: TGCGCCAGCAGTCCAGGGGGTTACGTCTACTTC; CDR3 protein: CASSPGGYVYF
D gene: -; clone size: -; J gene: TRBJ2-5; V gene: TRBV11-2; CDR3 DNA: TGTGCCAGCAGGTCCGGGGAGACCCAGTACTTC; CDR3 protein: CASRSGETQYF
D gene: -; clone size: -; J gene: TRBJ1-1; V gene: TRBV11-2; CDR3 DNA: TGTGCCAGCAGCTTAGTAGGAATGGTCCGCGGGGGTGCTTTCTTT; CDR3 protein: CASSLVGMVRGGAFF
D gene: TRBD1; clone size: -; J gene: TRBJ1-4; V gene: TRBV4-1; CDR3 DNA: TGCGCCAGCAGCCAAGCTGGACAGGACGACCCTTTCAGGAAACTGTTTTTT; CDR3 protein: CASSQAGQDDPFRKLFF
D gene: -; clone size: -; J gene: TRBJ1-2; V gene: TRBV24-1; CDR3 DNA: TGTGCCACCAGTGATAGTCGGGCAGCGGATAACTATGGCTACACCTTC; CDR3 protein: CATSDSRAADNYGYTF
D gene: -; clone size: -; J gene: TRBJ1-2; V gene: TRBV9; CDR3 DNA: TGTGCCAGCAGCGTAGATACAGCTGATTATGGCTACACCTTC; CDR3 protein: CASSVDTADYGYTF
D gene: TRBD2; clone size: -; J gene: TRBJ2-2; V gene: TRBV7-2; CDR3 DNA: TGTGCCAGCAGCCAGACTAGCGGCTTCGTTTACACCGGGGAGCTGTTTTTT; CDR3 protein: CASSQTSGFVYTGELFF
D gene: TRBD1; clone size: -; J gene: TRBJ1-2; V gene: TRBV19; CDR3 DNA: TGTGCCAGTAGTCCAGGGGGCAACTATGGCTACACCTTC; CDR3 protein: CASSPGGNYGYTF
D gene: TRBD2; clone size: -; J gene: TRBJ2-3; V gene: TRBV9; CDR3 DNA: TGTGCCAGCAGCGTAGGGGCTAGCGGGGGGCACACAGATACGCAGTATTTT; CDR3 protein: CASSVGASGGHTDTQYF
D gene: -; clone size: few; J gene: TRBJ1-5; V gene: TRBV28; CDR3 DNA: TGTGCCAGTGAGTCCCCGTCCTTCAATCAGCCCCAGCATTTT; CDR3 protein: CASESPSFNQPQHF
D gene: TRBD2; clone size: -; J gene: TRBJ2-1; V gene: TRBV6-4; CDR3 DNA: TGTGCCAGCAGCGGGGGGGCGGCCAATGAGCAGTTCTTC; CDR3 protein: CASSGGAANEQFF